The 27 T cell receptor beta chains below all came from one sample that was sequenced in a study of blood T cell dynamics during melanoma immunotherapy. Time point here: pre-treatment baseline. The repertoire was sequenced with immunoSEQ multiplex PCR; TCRdb's copy has only in-frame clones and lacks some. The table lists about 4,400 clones, just over 95% of them singletons. Sequenced here: effector memory CD8+ T cells from blood, sampled from a patient treated with checkpoint blockade. These receptors were taken from a human donor with melanoma.

The chain is built from TRBV9 and TRBJ2-1, with D uncertain. Germline CDR1 SGDLS, CDR2 YYNGEE. The length of the CDR3 is 13 residues. V dropped 0 bases and J dropped 2 bases, with 3 bases sitting between them. The DNA of the CDR3 is TGTGCCAGCAGCGTAGCTACCTACAATGAGCAGTTCTTC. It translates to CASSVATYNEQFF.

The J gene is TRBJ2-3, the V gene TRBV29-1; D is uncertain. V was cut by 8 bases and J by 6 bases, with 24 bases left in between. CDR3 length: 15 amino acids. Looked up from germline, CDR1 is SQVTM and CDR2 is ANQGSEA. This CDR3 reads CSFGGDFNPGDTQYF. CDR3 bases: TGCAGCTTTGGTGGGGATTTCAACCCAGGTGATACGCAGTATTTT.

This rearrangement joins TRBV27 to TRBJ2-3; D is ambiguous. The CDR3 extends over 13 amino acids. V was clipped by 3 bases and J by 0 bases, with 4 bases between them. CDR1 and CDR2 from the germline V gene are MNHEY and SMNVEV (reference sequence). The CDR3 protein is CASSFLSTDTQYF. In DNA, the CDR3 is TGTGCCAGCAGTTTTCTAAGCACAGATACGCAGTATTTT.

A single count supports this clone. The rearrangement links TRBV9 to TRBJ1-3, with a weak D call TRBD1 (5 bases). Trimming cost V 2 bases and J 4 bases, with 13 bases left between them. Per germline, CDR1 SGDLS and CDR2 YYNGEE. The CDR3 runs to 15 residues. The CDR3 DNA is TGTGCCAGCAGCGTTGATCAGGGCTCCGGAAACACCATATATTTT. This encodes CASSVDQGSGNTIYF.

The chain joins TRBV4-1 to TRBJ2-1; D possibly corresponds to TRBD2 (5 bases). Germline lookup yields CDR1 MGHRA and CDR2 YSYEKL. Deletions cut 3 bases from V and 7 bases from J, with 13 bases between. The CDR3 has 14 residues. This CDR3 is CASSHHGRVNEQFF. The CDR3 coding sequence is TGCGCCAGCAGCCATCATGGGCGGGTAAATGAGCAGTTCTTC.

The chain couples TRBV7-3 to TRBJ2-6; D might be TRBD1 (5 bases). V gave up 1 base and J gave up 9 bases, with 13 bases separating them. Germline CDR1 SGHTA, CDR2 FQGTGA. The CDR3 is made up of 15 amino acids. This chain's CDR3 is CASSLSRAPLNVLTF. The CDR3 DNA follows: TGTGCCAGCAGCTTAAGCAGGGCACCCCTCAACGTCCTGACTTTC.

This chain links TRBV7-6 with TRBJ2-5; 11 bases align to TRBD1. Germline V gene lookup returns CDR1 SGHVS and CDR2 FNYEAQ. This CDR3 comprises 16 residues. The V segment lost 6 bases and the J segment 5 bases; nucleotides outside the gene matches: 11. The CDR3 protein is CASSSRTGGGRETQYF. The CDR3 DNA is TGTGCCAGCAGTTCGAGGACAGGGGGCGGCAGGGAGACCCAGTACTTC. Looking up the rest from reference TRBV7-6 and TRBJ2-5 gives the full variable domain: GAGVSQSPRYKVTKRGQDVALRCDPISGHVSLYWYRQALGQGPEFLTYFNYEAQQDKSGLPNDRFSAERPEGSISTLTIQRTEQRDSAMYRCASSSRTGGGRETQYFGPGTRLLVL.

The CDR3 here is CASSSQGGEQFF. The CDR3 DNA is TGTGCCAGCAGCTCACAGGGGGGTGAGCAGTTCTTC. The chain links TRBV7-6 to TRBJ2-1; 8 positions agree with TRBD1. This CDR3 spans 12 amino acids. After removal of 4 bases from V and 9 bases from J, the junction contained 2 bases not matched to a gene. Per the germline V gene, CDR1 is SGHVS and CDR2 is FNYEAQ.

The V and J genes are TRBV6-9 and TRBJ2-7, with D possibly matching TRBD1 (5 bases). The V end was cut by 6 bases, the J end by 5 bases, with 11 bases between. The CDR3 runs to 12 residues. CDR1 MNHGY and CDR2 SVAAGI come from the germline V gene. The CDR3 nucleotides are TGTGCCAGCAGACACGGCAGGGACGAGCAGTACTTC. This sequence encodes CASRHGRDEQYF.

This chain joins TRBV13 and TRBJ2-7; D might be TRBD2 (7 bases). Germline-derived CDR1 and CDR2 are PRHDT and FYEKMQ (reference sequence). The CDR3 contains 15 residues. The V gene lost 0 bases and the J gene lost 3 bases, with 12 bases spanning the gap. The DNA of the CDR3 is TGTGCCAGCAGCTTAGGTTGGGGGGGCCTCTACGAGCAGTACTTC. It encodes CASSLGWGGLYEQYF.

V usage is TRBV9 and J usage is TRBJ2-1; maybe TRBD2 (6 bases). The CDR3 has 14 amino acids. The V end lost 4 bases, the J end lost 15 bases, and 23 bases lay between the germline ends. Germline-derived CDR1 and CDR2 are SGDLS and YYNGEE. DNA of the CDR3: TGTGCCAGCAGCACCCGGGACTCCCGCTGGGATCTGTTCTTC. Protein: CASSTRDSRWDLFF.

V gene TRBV27 combines with J gene TRBJ2-7, with 13 bases fitting TRBD2. Germline V CDR1 and CDR2: MNHEY, SMNVEV (reference sequence). This CDR3 spans 16 amino acids. Unmatched junction bases numbered 11, after V lost 5 bases and J lost 7 bases. The CDR3 DNA sequence: TGTGCCAGCAGTCCGATACTAGCGGGAGGGCCGAGGGAGCAGTACTTC. This gives the protein CASSPILAGGPREQYF.

The chain carries TRBV2 and TRBJ2-7, with D possibly called TRBD1 or TRBD2 (5 bases each). Trimming left V 9 bases short and J 2 bases short, with 17 bases between. This CDR3 region has 14 residues. CDR1 is SNHLY, CDR2 FYNNEI, per germline. This chain's CDR3 is CARRWGRAPYEQYF. For the CDR3, the DNA is TGTGCCAGGAGGTGGGGACGGGCCCCCTACGAGCAGTACTTC.

V and J are TRBV2 and TRBJ2-7, with D unresolved. The CDR3 has 13 residues. V dropped 7 bases and J dropped 2 bases, with 12 bases sitting between them. The germline gives CDR1 SNHLY, CDR2 FYNNEI. In DNA form, the CDR3 reads TGTGCCAGCATTCCAACAGCTCCCTACGAGCAGTACTTC. Translated: CASIPTAPYEQYF. The whole variable domain, filled in from reference TRBV2 and TRBJ2-7, reads EPEVTQTPSHQVTQMGQEVILRCVPISNHLYFYWYRQILGQKVEFLVSFYNNEISEKSEIFDDQFSVERPDGSNFTLKIRSTKLEDSAMYFCASIPTAPYEQYFGPGTRLTVT.

The chain carries TRBV5-5 and TRBJ1-1; no clear D gene. The CDR3 covers 12 residues. V was clipped by 3 bases and J by 4 bases, with 7 bases between them. CDR1 SGHKS and CDR2 YYEKEE come from the germline V gene (reference sequence). CDR3 DNA sequence: TGTGCCAGCAGCTATGTGGGCACTGAAGCTTTCTTT. It translates to CASSYVGTEAFF.

This clone was picked up one time. V and J are TRBV13 and TRBJ1-4; D is unclear. Germline V gives CDR1 PRHDT, CDR2 FYEKMQ (reference sequence). This CDR3 spans 12 amino acids. Trimming cost V 5 bases and J 11 bases, with 12 bases left between them. The CDR3 here is CASSQSTGKLFF. CDR3 sequence (DNA): TGTGCCAGCAGCCAATCTACGGGGAAACTGTTTTTT. The whole variable domain, filled in from reference TRBV13 and TRBJ1-4, reads AAGVIQSPRHLIKEKRETATLKCYPIPRHDTVYWYQQGPGQDPQFLISFYEKMQSDKGSIPDRFSAQQFSDYHSELNMSSLELGDSALYFCASSQSTGKLFFGSGTQLSVL.

The V call is TRBV6-5, the J call TRBJ2-7; D perhaps matches TRBD1 (5 bases). The CDR3 extends over 13 amino acids. Trimming cost V 2 bases and J 4 bases, with 9 bases left between them. The germline gives CDR1 MNHEY, CDR2 SVGAGI. The CDR3 protein is CASSYGARYEQYF. CDR3 in DNA: TGTGCCAGCAGTTACGGGGCACGATACGAGCAGTACTTC.

The rearrangement uses TRBV4-1 and TRBJ2-7; D call uncertain. This CDR3 contains 14 residues. In germline, CDR1 is MGHRA, CDR2 YSYEKL. V was shortened by 0 bases and J by 2 bases, with 8 bases between the two germline ends. The CDR3, as DNA: TGCGCCAGCAGCCAAGACCCAGGAACCTACGAGCAGTACTTC. Encoded protein: CASSQDPGTYEQYF.

This clone was observed once. The chain recombines TRBV6-6 with TRBJ2-1; 8 nucleotides line up with TRBD2. The CDR3 totals 15 residues. The V gene's germline CDR1 is MNHNY and CDR2 SVGAGI (reference sequence). V lost 6 bases to trimming and J lost 0 bases; unmatched junction nucleotides: 4. CDR3 DNA sequence: TGTGCCAGCAGAGTAGCGGGAAGCTCCTACAATGAGCAGTTCTTC. Protein sequence: CASRVAGSSYNEQFF.

This clone is a singleton in its sample. The J gene is TRBJ2-3, the V gene TRBV4-2; 9 nucleotides agree with TRBD1. With V trimmed by 5 bases and J by 5 bases, 8 bases remained unmatched. This CDR3 region has 15 residues. CDR1 is LGHNA, CDR2 YNFKEQ, per germline. The CDR3 sequence is CASSSRQGGIDTQYF. In DNA, the CDR3 is TGTGCCAGCAGCAGTCGACAGGGGGGAATAGATACGCAGTATTTT.

CDR3 in amino acids: CASSLADSNTGELFF. The CDR3 nucleotides are TGTGCCAGCAGCTTGGCGGACTCGAACACCGGGGAGCTGTTTTTT. The chain has TRBV5-6 and TRBJ2-2, with a tentative D call TRBD2 (5 bases). Trimming shortened V by 0 bases and J by 0 bases, and 6 bases separated the two germline ends. CDR1 and CDR2 (germline): SGHDT, YYEEEE. This CDR3 is built from 15 residues.

The rearrangement links TRBV6-5 to TRBJ2-7; 7 positions match TRBD1. The germline CDR1 and CDR2 sequences are MNHEY and SVGAGI. The CDR3 spans 15 residues. V lost 2 bases and J lost 6; bases outside the gene matches: 10. Written as DNA, the CDR3 is TGTGCCAGCAGTTACCGGGACAGCCTTTCGGGCGAGCAGTACTTC. Its translation is CASSYRDSLSGEQYF.

The rearrangement links TRBV4-1 to TRBJ2-7, with TRBD1 matching 10 bases. This CDR3 has 14 residues. CDR1 and CDR2 from the germline V gene are MGHRA and YSYEKL. The trim removed 2 bases at V and 4 bases at J, leaving 2 bases unmatched. The CDR3 DNA follows: TGCGCCAGCAGCCAACTGGGACAGGGGTACGAGCAGTACTTC. Protein: CASSQLGQGYEQYF.

The rearrangement joins TRBV28 to TRBJ2-7; D tentatively fits TRBD1 or TRBD2 (5 bases each). V lost 6 bases and J 4 bases, leaving 10 bases between the germline ends. CDR3 length equals 12 residues. Germline CDR1 reads MDHEN; CDR2 reads SYDVKM. The CDR3 DNA sequence: TGTGCCAGCAGACGGGGACCGTACGAGCAGTACTTC. It codes for CASRRGPYEQYF.

The V call is TRBV5-1, the J call TRBJ1-2, with 10 positions matching TRBD1. V shed 4 bases and J 4 bases; nucleotides not matched to a gene: 7. The length of the CDR3 is 15 residues. The germline V gene encodes CDR1 SGHRS and CDR2 YFSETQ. The CDR3 nucleotides read TGCGCCAGCAGCGTCGGGACAGGGGTCGGCTATGGCTACACCTTC. Its translation is CASSVGTGVGYGYTF.

This chain uses TRBV4-1 with TRBJ1-6; D perhaps matches TRBD1 (6 bases). Germline V CDR1 and CDR2: MGHRA, YSYEKL. V lost 3 bases and J lost 3, with 12 bases in between. The CDR3 consists of 16 residues. The CDR3 region is CASSQAVQGYNSPLHF. The CDR3, as DNA: TGCGCCAGCAGCCAGGCAGTACAGGGCTATAATTCACCCCTCCACTTT.

J is TRBJ1-4 and V is TRBV5-5, with D possibly matching TRBD1 (5 bases). The CDR3 is 13 residues long. The germline gives CDR1 SGHKS, CDR2 YYEKEE (reference sequence). V lost 1 base and J lost 11, with 12 bases in between. CDR3 bases: TGTGCCAGCAGCTTGTCCCGGGACTTGAAACTGTTTTTT. It encodes CASSLSRDLKLFF.